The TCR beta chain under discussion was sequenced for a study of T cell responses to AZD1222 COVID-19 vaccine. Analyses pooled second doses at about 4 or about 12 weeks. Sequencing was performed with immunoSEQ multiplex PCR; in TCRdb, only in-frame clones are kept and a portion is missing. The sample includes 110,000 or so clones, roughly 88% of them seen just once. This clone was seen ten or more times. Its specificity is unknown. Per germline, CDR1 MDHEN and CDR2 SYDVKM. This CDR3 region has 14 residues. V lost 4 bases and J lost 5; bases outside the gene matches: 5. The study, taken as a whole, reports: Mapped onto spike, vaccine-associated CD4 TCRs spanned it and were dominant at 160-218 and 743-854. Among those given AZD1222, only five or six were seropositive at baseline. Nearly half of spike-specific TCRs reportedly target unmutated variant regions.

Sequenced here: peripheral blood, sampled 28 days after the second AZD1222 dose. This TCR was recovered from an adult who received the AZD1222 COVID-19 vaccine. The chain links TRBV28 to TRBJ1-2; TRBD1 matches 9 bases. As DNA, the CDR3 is TGTGCCAGCAGTTCATTGGGACAGGGATATGGCTACACCTTC. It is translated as CASSSLGQGYGYTF.